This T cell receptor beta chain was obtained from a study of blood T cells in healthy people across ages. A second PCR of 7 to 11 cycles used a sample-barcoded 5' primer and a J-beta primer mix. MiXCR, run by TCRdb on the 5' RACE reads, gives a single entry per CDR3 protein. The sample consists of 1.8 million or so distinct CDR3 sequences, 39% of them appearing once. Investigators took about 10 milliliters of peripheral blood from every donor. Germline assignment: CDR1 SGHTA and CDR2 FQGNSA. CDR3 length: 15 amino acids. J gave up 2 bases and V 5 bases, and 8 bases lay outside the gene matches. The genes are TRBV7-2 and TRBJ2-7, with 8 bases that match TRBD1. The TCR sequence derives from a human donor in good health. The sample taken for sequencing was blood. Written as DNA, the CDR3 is TGTGCCAGCAGCATCTCGACAGGGGCAACCTACGAGCAGTACTTC. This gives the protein CASSISTGATYEQYF.